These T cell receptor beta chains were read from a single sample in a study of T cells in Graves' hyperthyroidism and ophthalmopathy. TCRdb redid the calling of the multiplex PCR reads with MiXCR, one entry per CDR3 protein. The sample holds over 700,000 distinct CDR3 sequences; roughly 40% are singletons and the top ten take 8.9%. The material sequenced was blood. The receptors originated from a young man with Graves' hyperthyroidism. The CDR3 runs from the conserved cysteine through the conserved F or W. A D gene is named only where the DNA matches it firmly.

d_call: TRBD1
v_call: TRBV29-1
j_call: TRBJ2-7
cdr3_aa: CSVISRGEQYF

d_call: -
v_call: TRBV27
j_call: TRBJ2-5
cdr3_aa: CASSFLHQLGQETQYF

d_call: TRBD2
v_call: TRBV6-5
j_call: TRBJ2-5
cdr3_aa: CASSWVGGVETQYF

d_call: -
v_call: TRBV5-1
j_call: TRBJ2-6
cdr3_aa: CASSSGQQAQGANVLTF

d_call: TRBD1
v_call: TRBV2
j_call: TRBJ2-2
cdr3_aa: CASSERLGQGGWELFF

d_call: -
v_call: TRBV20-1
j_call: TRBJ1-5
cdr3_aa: CSASDNWGQPQHF

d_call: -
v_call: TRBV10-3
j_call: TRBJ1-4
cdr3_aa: CASDRRAKLFF

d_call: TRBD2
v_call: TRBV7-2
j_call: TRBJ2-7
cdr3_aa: CASAGELGYEQYF

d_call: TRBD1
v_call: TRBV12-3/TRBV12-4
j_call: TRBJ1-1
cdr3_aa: CASSPPQGDESRAFF

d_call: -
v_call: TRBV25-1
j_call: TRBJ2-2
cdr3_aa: CASSELDTGELFF

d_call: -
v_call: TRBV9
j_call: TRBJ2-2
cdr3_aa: CASLTRVRLLLRRHTGELFF

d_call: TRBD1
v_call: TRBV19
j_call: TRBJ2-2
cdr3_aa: CASRGTGYTGELFF

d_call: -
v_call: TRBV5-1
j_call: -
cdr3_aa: CASSLGSPHAEQFF

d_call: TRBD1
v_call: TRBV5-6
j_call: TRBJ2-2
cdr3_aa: CASSFGTGNKAGELFF

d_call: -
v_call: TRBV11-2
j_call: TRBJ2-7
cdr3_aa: CASSRQGMGEQYF

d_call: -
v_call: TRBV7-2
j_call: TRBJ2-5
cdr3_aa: CASSQDGIQGEETQYF

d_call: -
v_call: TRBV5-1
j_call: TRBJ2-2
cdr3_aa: CASSLGQSTGELFF

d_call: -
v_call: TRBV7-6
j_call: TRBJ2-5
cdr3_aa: CASSLGTLQETQYF

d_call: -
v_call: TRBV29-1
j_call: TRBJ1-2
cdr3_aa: CSYLQGTTGYTF

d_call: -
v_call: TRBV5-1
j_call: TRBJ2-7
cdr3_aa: CASSWGTLHESSRYF

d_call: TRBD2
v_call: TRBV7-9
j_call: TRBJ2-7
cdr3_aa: CASAGELDYEQYF

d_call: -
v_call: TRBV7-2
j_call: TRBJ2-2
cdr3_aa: CASSLKRFPRELFF

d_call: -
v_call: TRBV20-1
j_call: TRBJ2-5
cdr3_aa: CSATPQRAVAQYF

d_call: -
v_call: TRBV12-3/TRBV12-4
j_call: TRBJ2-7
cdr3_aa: CASRRRQGGIDEQYF

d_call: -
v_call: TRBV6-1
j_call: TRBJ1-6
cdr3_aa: CASKISSVENSPLHF

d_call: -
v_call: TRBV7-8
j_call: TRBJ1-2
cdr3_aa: CASSLTREGGYTF

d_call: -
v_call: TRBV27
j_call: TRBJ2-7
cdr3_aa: CASTRSTYPYEQYF